A single sample is the source of the 6 T cell receptor beta chains below, sequenced in a study of shared clonotypes between healthy human individuals. Profiled with immunoSEQ multiplex PCR; TCRdb holds only in-frame clones, not every one. The sample carries 450,000 to 700,000 clones, roughly 95% recorded once. Terminally differentiated effector memory CD45RA+ cells were left out of the naive CD8 fraction, which was CD45RO-negative and positively selected for CCR7. The sample comprised naive CD8+ T cells sorted from blood. These receptors originate from a woman younger than 45 in good health.

The CDR3 nucleotides are TGTGCCAGTAGCCTGCCGGGGAGGACAGGGGACTACGAGCAGTACTTC. Residues: CASSLPGRTGDYEQYF. The chain recombines TRBV19 with TRBJ2-7; TRBD1 aligns across 9 bases. Germline V gives CDR1 LNHDA, CDR2 SQIVND (reference sequence). Germline trimming cut 6 bases from V and 3 bases from J; bases unmatched to any gene: 12. The CDR3 has 16 residues.

This chain links TRBV13 with TRBJ2-7; 9 positions match TRBD1. The V gene's germline CDR1 is PRHDT and CDR2 FYEKMQ (reference sequence). This CDR3 region has 14 residues. V was clipped by 4 bases and J by 2 bases; unmatched bases: 3. The CDR3 DNA reads TGTGCCAGCAGCTCGGGGACAGGGCCCTACGAGCAGTACTTC. Its translation is CASSSGTGPYEQYF. The variable domain in full, with the rest retrieved from reference TRBV13 and TRBJ2-7, is AAGVIQSPRHLIKEKRETATLKCYPIPRHDTVYWYQQGPGQDPQFLISFYEKMQSDKGSIPDRFSAQQFSDYHSELNMSSLELGDSALYFCASSSGTGPYEQYFGPGTRLTVT.

The chain recombines TRBV14 with TRBJ2-7; TRBD1 matches 10 bases. V lost 1 base, J lost 7 bases, and 7 bases stayed unmatched. CDR3 size: 15 residues. CDR1 and CDR2 (germline): SGHDN, FVKESK. This CDR3 reads CASSQAPDRGREQYF. The CDR3 DNA reads as TGTGCCAGCAGCCAAGCCCCGGACAGGGGGAGAGAGCAGTACTTC.

The gene calls are TRBV5-1 and TRBJ2-6; D is undetermined. The ends were cut back, 0 bases at V and 2 bases at J, with 12 bases in the middle. This CDR3 is 17 amino acids long. In germline, CDR1 is SGHRS, CDR2 YFSETQ. The CDR3 DNA is TGCGCCAGCAGCTTGGCCGGCAGGTCGGCTGGGGCCAACGTCCTGACTTTC. Protein: CASSLAGRSAGANVLTF.

This chain joins TRBV11-2 and TRBJ2-7; possibly TRBD2 for D (6 bases). Germline V gene data show CDR1 as SGHAT and CDR2 as FQNNGV. V was trimmed by 5 bases and J by 1 base, leaving 9 bases between them. CDR3 length: 13 residues. As DNA, the CDR3 is TGTGCCAGCAGCCAGGGACTTTCCTACGAGCAGTACTTC. This encodes CASSQGLSYEQYF.

The V call is TRBV5-1, the J call TRBJ1-2, with a weak D call TRBD1 (6 bases). CDR3 length: 12 residues. Trimming took off 1 base at V and 8 bases at J, with 9 bases between the two ends. Germline V gives CDR1 SGHRS, CDR2 YFSETQ. DNA for the CDR3: TGCGCCAGCAGCTTGCCAGGGGACGGCTACACCTTC. Its protein is CASSLPGDGYTF. Filled out from reference TRBV5-1 and TRBJ1-2, the complete variable domain reads KAGVTQTPRYLIKTRGQQVTLSCSPISGHRSVSWYQQTPGQGLQFLFEYFSETQRNKGNFPGRFSGRQFSNSRSEMNVSTLELGDSALYLCASSLPGDGYTFGSGTRLTVV.